The 31 T cell receptor beta chains listed next were all sequenced from one sample in a study of PD-L1 blockade in urothelial cancer. Assay: immunoSEQ multiplex PCR; the TCRdb copy retains only in-frame clones and omits some. There are 90,000 to 120,000 clones in the sample; around 90% occur only once, and approximately 1% lies in the top ten. This material consisted of PBMCs, taken around atezolizumab (anti-PD-L1) treatment. These receptors came from a woman at least 80 years old with urothelial cancer.

The J gene is TRBJ2-3, the V gene TRBV28; a weak D match, TRBD1 (6 bases). The V gene's germline CDR1 is MDHEN and CDR2 SYDVKM. The CDR3 has 15 residues. V was shortened by 7 bases and J by 7 bases, with 21 bases between the two germline ends. For the CDR3, the DNA is TGTGCCAGCAATCCGGGCAGGGGATACACCAATACGCAGTATTTT. This gives the protein CASNPGRGYTNTQYF.

The chain combines TRBV6-1 with TRBJ2-3; the D gene is possibly TRBD1 (6 bases). The length of the CDR3 is 13 residues. The V gene lost 3 bases and the J gene lost 3 bases, with 7 bases spanning the gap. Per germline, CDR1 MNHNS and CDR2 SASEGT. The CDR3, as DNA: TGTGCCAGCAGTGAGAGGGGGACAGATACGCAGTATTTT. This codes for CASSERGTDTQYF.

This chain links TRBV7-9 with TRBJ1-4; D is ambiguous. V was cut by 3 bases and J by 5 bases, with 7 bases left in between. Germline V gives CDR1 SEHNR, CDR2 FQNEAQ (reference sequence). CDR3 length equals 13 residues. The CDR3: CASSFGSNEKLFF. The DNA for the CDR3 is TGTGCCAGCAGCTTCGGGTCCAATGAAAAACTGTTTTTT.

This clone has a single count. The gene calls are TRBV28 and TRBJ1-3; 7 bases are a match to TRBD1. With 9 bases clipped from V and 5 bases from J, the junction kept 13 bases outside the gene matches. Germline V gene data show CDR1 as MDHEN and CDR2 as SYDVKM. The CDR3 sequence is 15 residues long. DNA for the CDR3: TGTGCCAGTTACTTAGAGGGGGCGGGTAGAAACACCATATATTTT. As protein: CASYLEGAGRNTIYF.

The genes are TRBV2 and TRBJ1-5; 9 bases agree with TRBD1. Germline V gives CDR1 SNHLY, CDR2 FYNNEI. V trimming: 3 bases; J trimming: 2 bases; junction bases outside the gene matches: 5. This CDR3 region has 16 residues. CDR3 amino acids: CASSEGTGLGNQPQHF. Written as DNA, the CDR3 is TGTGCCAGCAGTGAGGGGACAGGGCTAGGCAATCAGCCCCAGCATTTT.

This chain links TRBV25-1 with TRBJ1-2; the D gene is possibly TRBD1 (5 bases). Germline V gene data show CDR1 as MGHDK and CDR2 as SYGVNS. Trimming took 2 bases from V and 3 from J, leaving 10 bases between them. The CDR3 is made up of 14 amino acids. This chain's CDR3 is CASSEQGGYYGYTF. CDR3 sequence (DNA): TGTGCCAGCAGTGAACAGGGAGGCTACTATGGCTACACCTTC.

The rearrangement links TRBV2 to TRBJ2-1; TRBD2 agrees at 9 bases. CDR3 length: 14 residues. Germline V gene data show CDR1 as SNHLY and CDR2 as FYNNEI. The J segment lost 9 bases and the V segment lost 9 bases, leaving 12 bases of the junction unmatched. CDR3 nucleotides: TGTGCCAGGCAGCGACTAGCGGCCCAGGGTGAGCAGTTCTTC. Its translation is CARQRLAAQGEQFF.

The rearrangement joins TRBV18 to TRBJ2-7; 12 positions agree with TRBD2. Germline V gene data show CDR1 as KGHSH and CDR2 as LQKENI. CDR3 size: 16 residues. Trimming cost V 2 bases and J 0 bases; bases outside gene matches: 2. In DNA form, the CDR3 reads TGTGCCAGCTCACCAACTAGCGGGAGGACCTCCTACGAGCAGTACTTC. The encoded protein is CASSPTSGRTSYEQYF.

This clone was counted once. The rearrangement uses TRBV5-1 and TRBJ2-1; 9 nucleotides agree with TRBD1. V was pared by 4 bases and J by 7 bases, with 12 bases of the junction left unmatched. Germline V CDR1 and CDR2: SGHRS, YFSETQ. CDR3 length: 16 residues. This CDR3 reads CASSAVPGQGRNEQFF. DNA of the CDR3: TGCGCCAGCAGCGCGGTACCGGGACAGGGTCGAAATGAGCAGTTCTTC.

The rearrangement uses TRBV6-6 and TRBJ2-1, with a weak D call TRBD2 (6 bases). The germline V and J ends were trimmed by 6 bases and 9 bases, with 12 bases remaining between them. The CDR3 loop spans 12 amino acids. CDR1 and CDR2 from the germline V gene are MNHNY and SVGAGI (reference sequence). Here the CDR3 reads CASRLARREQFF. DNA for the CDR3: TGTGCCAGCAGGCTAGCGAGGCGTGAGCAGTTCTTC.

This sequence joins TRBV27 and TRBJ2-7; D may be TRBD2 (6 bases). Per germline, CDR1 MNHEY and CDR2 SMNVEV (reference sequence). Trimming removed 5 bases from V and 0 bases from J, with 11 bases in between. The CDR3 is 14 residues long. CDR3 protein: CASSALATSYEQYF. DNA for the CDR3: TGTGCCAGCAGTGCTCTAGCGACCTCCTACGAGCAGTACTTC.

In its sample, this clone was seen once. The V gene is TRBV6-5, the J gene TRBJ2-7, with no clear D. Germline loops: CDR1 MNHEY, CDR2 SVGAGI. This CDR3 spans 11 amino acids. V gave up 8 bases and J gave up 4 bases, with 9 bases separating them. The CDR3 region is CASWSRYEQYF. For the CDR3, the DNA is TGTGCCAGCTGGAGCCGATACGAGCAGTACTTC.

The chain links TRBV5-4 to TRBJ2-2; 7 bases are a match to TRBD2. The CDR3 totals 17 residues. The V and J ends lost 4 bases and 2 bases, in that order; junction bases with no gene match: 11. Per germline, CDR1 SGHNT and CDR2 YYREEE (reference sequence). The chain's CDR3 is CASSTGGLRLNTGELFF. DNA of the CDR3: TGTGCCAGCAGCACGGGGGGACTAAGATTAAACACCGGGGAGCTGTTTTTT.

The chain carries TRBV9 and TRBJ1-3, with D perhaps TRBD1 (5 bases). This CDR3 comprises 15 residues. V was cut by 3 bases and J by 0 bases, with 10 bases left in between. Germline V gives CDR1 SGDLS, CDR2 YYNGEE. In DNA form, the CDR3 reads TGTGCCAGCAGCGCCCAGGGCCCCTCTGGAAACACCATATATTTT. This gives the protein CASSAQGPSGNTIYF.

The CDR3 DNA sequence: TGTGCCAGCTCACCATCGAAAGGGAGCTCTGGGGCCAACGTCCTGACTTTC. Its protein is CASSPSKGSSGANVLTF. The rearrangement links TRBV18 to TRBJ2-6; possible D gene TRBD2, 5 bases. CDR3 length equals 17 residues. Trimming pared 2 bases from V and 0 bases from J, leaving 11 bases between. Germline CDR1 is KGHSH and CDR2 is LQKENI.

The chain employs TRBV6-5 and TRBJ2-1; TRBD2 aligns across 11 bases. The CDR3 runs to 16 residues. Germline CDR1 reads MNHEY; CDR2 reads SVGAGI. V was clipped by 2 bases and J by 0 bases; unmatched bases: 0. CDR3 sequence: CASSYTSGSSYNEQFF. CDR3 nucleotide sequence: TGTGCCAGCAGTTACACTAGCGGGAGCTCCTACAATGAGCAGTTCTTC.

The chain recombines TRBV7-8 with TRBJ2-5; 10 nucleotides align to TRBD1. V trimming: 5 bases; J trimming: 4 bases; junction bases outside the gene matches: 13. Germline V gene sequence: CDR1 SGHVS, CDR2 FQNEAQ. The CDR3 is made up of 17 amino acids. CDR3 amino acids: CASSGGVRQGATETQYF. CDR3 DNA sequence: TGTGCCAGCAGCGGGGGGGTCCGACAGGGGGCTACAGAGACCCAGTACTTC.

This clone is a singleton in its sample. The chain has TRBV14 and TRBJ1-2, with D unclear. The CDR3 totals 16 residues. CDR1 SGHDN and CDR2 FVKESK come from the germline V gene. V dropped 4 bases and J dropped 1 base, with 16 bases sitting between them. DNA of the CDR3: TGTGCCAGCAGCCCTATAGGGCGGGTACATAACTATGGCTACACCTTC. It is translated as CASSPIGRVHNYGYTF. Based on the CDR3 plus reference TRBV14 and TRBJ1-2, the full variable domain is EAGVTQFPSHSVIEKGQTVTLRCDPISGHDNLYWYRRVMGKEIKFLLHFVKESKQDESGMPNNRFLAERTGGTYSTLKVQPAELEDSGVYFCASSPIGRVHNYGYTFGSGTRLTVV.

This clone has only one observation. This sequence joins TRBV28 and TRBJ2-7, with D perhaps TRBD2 (6 bases). This CDR3 region has 14 residues. The V gene lost 2 bases and the J gene lost 3 bases, with 11 bases spanning the gap. CDR1 is MDHEN, CDR2 SYDVKM, per germline. CDR3 protein: CASSLGDFGYEQYF. CDR3 DNA sequence: TGTGCCAGCAGTTTAGGGGACTTTGGCTACGAGCAGTACTTC.

DNA for the CDR3: TGTGCCACCAGCAGAGACAGACAGGGTGAAAGCTATGGCTACACCTTC. Its translation: CATSRDRQGESYGYTF. The chain is built from TRBV15 and TRBJ1-2; 7 bases align to TRBD1. Unmatched junction bases numbered 8, after V lost 0 bases and J lost 4 bases. This CDR3 is 16 amino acids long. Germline V CDR1 and CDR2: LNHNV, YYDKDF (reference sequence).

The chain is built from TRBV11-3 and TRBJ1-1, with D uncertain. The germline CDR1 and CDR2 sequences are SGHNT and YENEEA. The CDR3 sequence is 13 residues long. The V gene lost 3 bases and the J gene lost 1 base, with 6 bases spanning the gap. The CDR3 loop reads CASSLAPNTEAFF. Written as DNA, the CDR3 is TGTGCCAGCAGCTTGGCCCCGAACACTGAAGCTTTCTTT.

V gene TRBV7-3 combines with J gene TRBJ1-3; D gene ambiguous. The CDR3 runs to 15 residues. The V gene's germline CDR1 is SGHTA and CDR2 FQGTGA. Trimming stripped 5 bases from V and 0 bases from J, with 11 bases between. This chain's CDR3 is CASSPTGFSGNTIYF. The DNA for the CDR3 is TGTGCCAGCAGCCCCACGGGATTCTCTGGAAACACCATATATTTT.

This clone has just one count. The chain recombines TRBV20-1 with TRBJ2-7, with 7 bases that match TRBD1. Germline values: CDR1 DFQATT, CDR2 SNEGSKA (reference sequence). The CDR3 spans 11 residues. Unmatched junction bases numbered 2, after V lost 6 bases and J lost 3 bases. CDR3 loop: CSARTGYEQYF. The CDR3 DNA reads as TGCAGTGCAAGGACAGGCTACGAGCAGTACTTC.

This clone occurred once. The chain couples TRBV5-1 to TRBJ1-1, with D unclear. The CDR3 length is 14 residues. Germline CDR1 is SGHRS and CDR2 is YFSETQ. V lost 0 bases, J lost 1 base, and 7 bases lay in between. The CDR3 is CASSLGGSNTEAFF. CDR3 in DNA: TGCGCCAGCAGCTTGGGCGGATCGAACACTGAAGCTTTCTTT.

J is TRBJ2-5 and V is TRBV18, with D tentatively TRBD1 (5 bases). The CDR3 consists of 17 residues. The ends were cut back, 4 bases at V and 4 bases at J, with 22 bases in the middle. The germline CDR1 and CDR2 sequences are KGHSH and LQKENI. CDR3 loop: CASSLYSGTDRAETQYF. The CDR3 DNA is TGTGCCAGCTCACTATACTCCGGCACAGACAGAGCAGAGACCCAGTACTTC. Using reference TRBV18 and TRBJ2-5 for the parts outside the CDR3, the full variable domain is NAGVMQNPRHLVRRRGQEARLRCSPMKGHSHVYWYRQLPEEGLKFMVYLQKENIIDESGMPKERFSAEFPKEGPSILRIQQVVRGDSAAYFCASSLYSGTDRAETQYFGPGTRLLVL.

This clone was counted a single time. The gene calls are TRBV2 and TRBJ2-1; TRBD2 matches at 10 bases. The germline gives CDR1 SNHLY, CDR2 FYNNEI. The CDR3 spans 17 residues. The V gene end was trimmed by 7 bases and the J gene end by 10 bases; junction bases not matched to a gene: 19. The CDR3 loop reads CASTGPRVASGSREQFF. DNA for the CDR3: TGTGCCAGCACTGGTCCCCGGGTAGCTAGCGGGAGTCGGGAGCAGTTCTTC.

The chain couples TRBV5-1 to TRBJ1-3, with 12 nucleotides matching TRBD1. Trimming at V came to 3 bases and at J to 6 bases, leaving 7 bases not matched to a gene. CDR3 size: 16 residues. CDR1 SGHRS and CDR2 YFSETQ come from the germline V gene. This CDR3 is CASSSTGTGGLNTIYF. The CDR3 region has the DNA TGCGCCAGCAGCTCCACCGGGACAGGGGGCTTAAACACCATATATTTT.

This chain joins TRBV28 and TRBJ2-7, with 8 bases fitting TRBD2. CDR1 and CDR2 from the germline V gene are MDHEN and SYDVKM. The CDR3 length is 15 residues. V trimming: 3 bases; J trimming: 7 bases; junction bases outside the gene matches: 11. The chain's CDR3 is CASSFPAGGLEEQYF. The CDR3 DNA reads TGTGCCAGCAGTTTCCCCGCGGGGGGCCTGGAGGAGCAGTACTTC.

This chain connects TRBV5-1 to TRBJ2-2; TRBD1 aligns across 11 bases. This CDR3 contains 16 residues. Per the germline V gene, CDR1 is SGHRS and CDR2 is YFSETQ. V shed 0 bases, J shed 7 bases, and the junction held 5 bases outside the gene matches. CDR3 nucleotide sequence: TGCGCCAGCAGCTTGGAGGGACAGGGGGTCGTCGGGGAGCTGTTTTTT. Translating it yields CASSLEGQGVVGELFF.

The chain recombines TRBV9 with TRBJ2-7, with 7 bases lining up with TRBD2. Germline lookup yields CDR1 SGDLS and CDR2 YYNGEE. The length of the CDR3 is 14 residues. The V and J ends lost 0 bases and 6 bases, in that order; junction bases with no gene match: 6. CDR3 protein: CASSVVREKGEQYF. The CDR3 DNA reads as TGTGCCAGCAGCGTAGTGCGGGAGAAGGGCGAGCAGTACTTC.

The chain carries TRBV5-1 and TRBJ1-5; a weak D match, TRBD1 (5 bases). The V gene lost 0 bases and the J gene lost 0 bases, with 7 bases spanning the gap. CDR1 is SGHRS, CDR2 YFSETQ, per germline. The CDR3 has 15 amino acids. DNA of the CDR3: TGCGCCAGCAGCTTGGGGACACTTAGCAATCAGCCCCAGCATTTT. Translation gives CASSLGTLSNQPQHF.